Below are 28 T cell receptor beta chains sequenced from a single sample in a study of shared clonotypes between healthy human individuals. This table comes from immunoSEQ multiplex PCR, and its TCRdb copy is limited to in-frame clones, with some not included. The sample carries about 610,000 clones, 95% to 97% recorded once. As defined, naive CD8 cells were CD45RO-negative and positively selected for CCR7, with terminally differentiated effector memory CD45RA+ cells excluded. The sample taken for sequencing was naive CD8+ T cells sorted from blood. The receptors were sampled from a woman aged 25 to 39 in good health.

V and J are TRBV5-6 and TRBJ2-1; possible D gene TRBD2, 5 bases. The CDR3 is made up of 13 amino acids. V was clipped by 0 bases and J by 8 bases, with 9 bases between them. Germline V lookup: CDR1 SGHDT, CDR2 YYEEEE. For the CDR3, the DNA is TGTGCCAGCAGCTTGGGCGGAGGCTATGAGCAGTTCTTC. Protein sequence: CASSLGGGYEQFF.

This chain connects TRBV2 to TRBJ2-7; 7 bases fit TRBD2. The CDR3 consists of 13 residues. Trimming removed 8 bases from V and 0 bases from J; junction bases left unmatched: 4. CDR1 and CDR2 (germline): SNHLY, FYNNEI. DNA of the CDR3: TGTGCCAGCCAGCGGGGCTACTCCTACGAGCAGTACTTC. It translates to CASQRGYSYEQYF.

In this sample, this clone turned up once. The V gene is TRBV2, the J gene TRBJ1-5; TRBD1 might be the D (5 bases). Deletions cut 2 bases from V and 7 bases from J, with 9 bases between. In germline, CDR1 is SNHLY, CDR2 FYNNEI. The CDR3 contains 13 residues. CDR3 residues: CASSEPGAQPQHF. The CDR3 region has the DNA TGTGCCAGCAGTGAACCCGGGGCCCAGCCCCAGCATTTT.

The gene calls are TRBV14 and TRBJ2-5; 14 bases match TRBD2. The CDR3 is made up of 16 amino acids. Germline V CDR1 and CDR2: SGHDN, FVKESK. The V gene end was trimmed by 3 bases and the J gene end by 14 bases; junction bases not matched to a gene: 14. The CDR3 nucleotides read TGTGCCAGCAGCCAGACGCTCTCGGGACTAGCGGGAGTATTATACTTC. Its translation: CASSQTLSGLAGVLYF.

The chain is built from TRBV5-6 and TRBJ1-4, with D possibly being TRBD1 (6 bases). CDR3 length equals 13 residues. Trimming shortened V by 2 bases and J by 8 bases, and 10 bases separated the two germline ends. Germline assignment: CDR1 SGHDT and CDR2 YYEEEE. The CDR3 sequence: CASSLQGVEKLFF. The CDR3 DNA reads as TGTGCCAGCAGCTTACAGGGCGTAGAAAAACTGTTTTTT.

V gene TRBV5-4 combines with J gene TRBJ2-3; D may correspond to TRBD1 or TRBD2 (5 bases each). Trimming cost V 3 bases and J 1 base, with 6 bases left between them. CDR1 SGHNT and CDR2 YYREEE come from the germline V gene (reference sequence). The CDR3 covers 13 residues. CDR3 residues: CASSWDRTDTQYF. DNA of the CDR3: TGTGCCAGCAGCTGGGACCGCACAGATACGCAGTATTTT.

The gene calls are TRBV5-6 and TRBJ2-2; D may correspond to TRBD1 or TRBD2 (5 bases each). The CDR3 runs to 17 residues. The germline V gene encodes CDR1 SGHDT and CDR2 YYEEEE. The V end lost 7 bases, the J end lost 2 bases, and 21 bases lay between the germline ends. The CDR3 spells CASQLEGPHPNTGELFF. CDR3 bases: TGTGCCAGCCAGCTTGAGGGACCCCATCCCAACACCGGGGAGCTGTTTTTT.

This chain joins TRBV6-5 and TRBJ1-1; D unclear. The CDR3 is 13 residues long. The V and J ends lost 4 bases and 3 bases respectively, with 9 bases between them. Germline V lookup: CDR1 MNHEY, CDR2 SVGAGI. The CDR3 DNA reads TGTGCCAGCAGTTTGCCCGAAGACACTGAAGCTTTCTTT. This sequence encodes CASSLPEDTEAFF.

This chain connects TRBV14 to TRBJ1-2, with 7 bases identical to TRBD1. Per the germline V gene, CDR1 is SGHDN and CDR2 is FVKESK. The CDR3 spans 17 residues. The V and J ends lost 4 bases and 8 bases, in that order; junction bases with no gene match: 19. The CDR3 nucleotides read TGTGCCAGCAGCCTTACCTCTGATCTGTACAGGGGCAACGGCTACACCTTC. It encodes CASSLTSDLYRGNGYTF. Variable domain in full (rest from reference TRBV14 and TRBJ1-2): EAGVTQFPSHSVIEKGQTVTLRCDPISGHDNLYWYRRVMGKEIKFLLHFVKESKQDESGMPNNRFLAERTGGTYSTLKVQPAELEDSGVYFCASSLTSDLYRGNGYTFGSGTRLTVV.

This clone was picked up a small number of times. V usage is TRBV28 and J usage is TRBJ1-1; no definite D call. Germline CDR1 reads MDHEN; CDR2 reads SYDVKM. Trimming left V 6 bases short and J 4 bases short, with 12 bases between. The CDR3 is made up of 13 amino acids. The CDR3 region has the DNA TGTGCCAGCAGACTCGGACCCGGCACTGAAGCTTTCTTT. Its protein is CASRLGPGTEAFF. Complete variable domain (other parts from reference TRBV28 and TRBJ1-1): DVKVTQSSRYLVKRTGEKVFLECVQDMDHENMFWYRQDPGLGLRLIYFSYDVKMKEKGDIPEGYSVSREKKERFSLILESASTNQTSMYLCASRLGPGTEAFFGQGTRLTVV.

V and J are TRBV15 and TRBJ2-2; D possibly corresponds to TRBD2 (7 bases). With 1 base removed from V and 7 bases from J, the gap between germline ends came to 16 bases. The CDR3 is 16 amino acids. Germline loops: CDR1 LNHNV, CDR2 YYDKDF (reference sequence). In DNA, the CDR3 is TGTGCCACCAGCAGAGTTCGCGGGGGCGTAGACGGGGAGCTGTTTTTT. This sequence encodes CATSRVRGGVDGELFF.

The genes are TRBV7-9 and TRBJ2-4, with TRBD2 as a possible D gene (6 bases). Germline-derived CDR1 and CDR2 are SEHNR and FQNEAQ (reference sequence). The CDR3 has 13 amino acids. V gave up 4 bases and J gave up 9 bases, with 13 bases separating them. CDR3 nucleotide sequence: TGTGCCAGCAGCTCCGGGGGACGGCTCATTCAGTACTTC. Its translation is CASSSGGRLIQYF.

This chain links TRBV7-2 with TRBJ2-7; D tentatively reads TRBD1 or TRBD2 (5 bases each). Trimming took 5 bases from V and 4 from J, leaving 12 bases between them. The CDR3 is 13 amino acids. Germline V gene lookup returns CDR1 SGHTA and CDR2 FQGNSA. CDR3: CASSALGVYEQYF. The DNA for the CDR3 is TGTGCCAGCAGCGCTCTGGGGGTGTACGAGCAGTACTTC. The variable domain in full, with the rest retrieved from reference TRBV7-2 and TRBJ2-7, is GAGVSQSPSNKVTEKGKDVELRCDPISGHTALYWYRQSLGQGLEFLIYFQGNSAPDKSGLPSDRFSAERTGGSVSTLTIQRTQQEDSAVYLCASSALGVYEQYFGPGTRLTVT.

This clone was picked up a small number of times. The chain links TRBV27 to TRBJ2-7, with 7 bases that match TRBD1. V shed 11 bases and J 3 bases; nucleotides not matched to a gene: 7. The CDR3 sequence is 12 residues long. Germline lookup yields CDR1 MNHEY and CDR2 SMNVEV (reference sequence). CDR3 in amino acids: CASSGDSYEQYF. The CDR3, as DNA: TGTGCCTCTTCCGGGGACAGCTACGAGCAGTACTTC.

Remarks on this clone: The junction differs from germline at one of its ends, possibly a read error. CDR3 sequence reads: CATARGLKTEAFF. The CDR3 nucleotides read TGTGCCACCGCGAGGGGGCTGAAGACTGAAGCTTTCTTT. V and J are TRBV19 and TRBJ1-1, with 7 bases matching TRBD1. The V gene's germline CDR1 is LNHDA and CDR2 SQIVND (reference sequence). The CDR3 is 13 amino acids. The complete variable domain, with remaining parts taken from reference TRBV19 and TRBJ1-1, reads DGGITQSPKYLFRKEGQNVTLSCEQNLNHDAMYWYRQDPGQGLRLIYYSQIVNDFQKGDIAEGYSVSREKKESFPLTVTSAQKNPTAFYLCATARGLKTEAFFGQGTRLTVV.

J is TRBJ2-1 and V is TRBV6-5, with a tentative D call TRBD2 (6 bases). CDR1 and CDR2 (germline): MNHEY, SVGAGI. This CDR3 region has 14 residues. With 2 bases removed from V and 5 bases from J, the gap between germline ends came to 10 bases. The CDR3 here is CASSYLPGDNEQFF. The CDR3, as DNA: TGTGCCAGCAGTTACCTCCCGGGAGACAATGAGCAGTTCTTC.

With respect to this clone: Different DNA sequences within this sample yield the same CDR3. The CDR3 DNA is TGTGCCTGGAGTGTAGGGCAGGGCAATCAGCCCCAGCATTTT. Translation gives CAWSVGQGNQPQHF. This chain connects TRBV30 to TRBJ1-5; no clear D gene. This CDR3 is built from 14 residues. V lost 0 bases, J lost 2 bases, and 8 bases lay in between. Germline V gene sequence: CDR1 GTSNPN, CDR2 SVGIG (reference sequence).

The chain carries TRBV11-3 and TRBJ1-1; 7 bases are shared with TRBD1. Trimming cost V 5 bases and J 1 base; bases outside gene matches: 10. This CDR3 has 16 amino acids. The germline V gene has CDR1 SGHNT and CDR2 YENEEA. CDR3 in DNA: TGTGCCAGCAGCGCCAAGATGGGACAGTCGAACACTGAAGCTTTCTTT. This codes for CASSAKMGQSNTEAFF.

The V call is TRBV5-6, the J call TRBJ1-2; 7 bases fit TRBD1. Germline CDR1 reads SGHDT; CDR2 reads YYEEEE. Trimming took 4 bases from V and 2 from J; bases not matched to a gene: 11. CDR3 size: 16 residues. CDR3 DNA: TGTGCCAGCAGCCTCATTAGCCCCAGGGGGAACTATGGCTACACCTTC. Its translation: CASSLISPRGNYGYTF.

V and J are TRBV15 and TRBJ2-1; possible D gene TRBD2, 7 bases. Deletions cut 1 base from V and 4 bases from J, with 17 bases between. The CDR3 extends over 17 amino acids. Germline V gene sequence: CDR1 LNHNV, CDR2 YYDKDF (reference sequence). The CDR3 coding sequence is TGTGCCACCAGCAGAGTCGGGGGGCGGGACCCATACAATGAGCAGTTCTTC. Its protein is CATSRVGGRDPYNEQFF. Supplemented by reference TRBV15 and TRBJ2-1, the full variable domain reads DAMVIQNPRYQVTQFGKPVTLSCSQTLNHNVMYWYQQKSSQAPKLLFHYYDKDFNNEADTPDNFQSRRPNTSFCFLDIRSPGLGDTAMYLCATSRVGGRDPYNEQFFGPGTRLTVL.

This clone was observed once. V gene TRBV5-8 combines with J gene TRBJ2-1; TRBD2 matches 7 bases. With V trimmed by 0 bases and J by 4 bases, 4 bases remained unmatched. The CDR3 loop spans 15 amino acids. Germline CDR1 SGHTS, CDR2 YDEGEE. The CDR3 nucleotides read TGTGCCAGCAGCTTGGCGCCTAGCGGATACAATGAGCAGTTCTTC. Residues: CASSLAPSGYNEQFF.

The rearrangement uses TRBV27 and TRBJ2-3; the match to TRBD2 covers 9 bases. Germline lookup yields CDR1 MNHEY and CDR2 SMNVEV (reference sequence). The V segment lost 4 bases and the J segment 11 bases; nucleotides outside the gene matches: 10. The CDR3 totals 14 residues. The CDR3, as DNA: TGTGCCAGCAGTTACAGCGGGAGGCCCCATAGGCAGTATTTT. As protein: CASSYSGRPHRQYF.

Here the CDR3 reads CASSQDAGNTGELFF. CDR3 DNA sequence: TGCGCCAGCAGCCAAGACGCGGGGAATACCGGGGAGCTGTTTTTT. This rearrangement joins TRBV4-1 to TRBJ2-2; tentative D call: TRBD2 (6 bases). Germline V gene lookup returns CDR1 MGHRA and CDR2 YSYEKL. CDR3 size: 15 residues. The V end was cut by 0 bases, the J end by 5 bases, with 10 bases between.

The V call is TRBV30, the J call TRBJ2-1, with 9 bases matching TRBD2. In germline, CDR1 is GTSNPN, CDR2 SVGIG (reference sequence). The junction had 9 bases not matched to a gene; V was cut back by 5 bases and J by 1 base. The CDR3 length is 16 residues. The CDR3 sequence: CAWGNSGRPSYNEQFF. The CDR3 DNA follows: TGTGCCTGGGGAAACAGCGGGAGGCCGTCCTACAATGAGCAGTTCTTC.

The chain joins TRBV19 to TRBJ2-7; D unclear. Germline V gene data show CDR1 as LNHDA and CDR2 as SQIVND (reference sequence). The CDR3 sequence is 15 residues long. Trimming took 1 base from V and 1 from J, leaving 11 bases between them. The CDR3 loop reads CASSIGWVASYEQYF. The CDR3 coding sequence is TGTGCCAGTAGTATAGGCTGGGTCGCGTCCTACGAGCAGTACTTC.

The V call is TRBV9, the J call TRBJ2-2; 13 bases fit TRBD2. The V and J ends lost 4 bases and 4 bases, in that order; junction bases with no gene match: 1. The CDR3 loop spans 15 amino acids. The germline V gene encodes CDR1 SGDLS and CDR2 YYNGEE. The CDR3: CASSWTSGSTGELFF. The CDR3 DNA sequence: TGTGCCAGCAGCTGGACTAGCGGGAGCACCGGGGAGCTGTTTTTT.

This sequence joins TRBV4-1 and TRBJ2-3; D may be TRBD1 or TRBD2 (5 bases each). V lost 2 bases to trimming and J lost 4 bases, with 13 bases between them. The CDR3 length is 15 residues. Germline lookup yields CDR1 MGHRA and CDR2 YSYEKL. The DNA for the CDR3 is TGCGCCAGCAGCCAACGGGACGTACGCGCAGATACGCAGTATTTT. It encodes CASSQRDVRADTQYF.

This chain links TRBV7-9 with TRBJ2-7; 11 bases map to TRBD1. The CDR3 consists of 19 residues. Germline CDR1 SEHNR, CDR2 FQNEAQ (reference sequence). The V gene end was trimmed by 2 bases and the J gene end by 3 bases; junction bases not matched to a gene: 15. CDR3 nucleotide sequence: TGTGCCAGCAGCTTAACCCCCAGGGACAGGGGGTATTATGACTACGAGCAGTACTTC. Translated: CASSLTPRDRGYYDYEQYF.